Sequencing of this T cell receptor (beta chain) was carried out in a study of vaccination and CD4 T cells after COVID-19. Points on this clonotype: The antigen is unknown. At one end, the junction sequence differs from germline, possibly due to a read error.

The CDR3 is 11 amino acids. Treatment of the sample: approximately 11-day PBMC culture with coronavirus spike peptide pools or control peptides (ViraFEST assay). T cells were expanded with peptide pools, and expanded clonotypes were identified by TCR sequencing. Cultured CD4+ T-cell DNA underwent Oncomine TCR Beta short-read sequencing. MiXCR, run by TCRdb on the PCR reads, gives a single entry per CDR3 protein. In the table there are around 19,000 distinct CDR3 sequences, 35% to 40% of which are singletons. The receptor's source is a human donor who received a COVID-19 vaccine. The chain combines TRBV12-3 or TRBV12-4 with TRBJ2-5, with D unclear. Source: CD4+ T cells from blood, cultured in vitro, taken before SARS-CoV-2 vaccination. CDR3 nucleotide sequence: TGTGCCAGCAGTTCCCAAGAGACCCGGTACTTC. Its translation is CASSSQETRYF.